This T cell receptor beta chain is drawn from a study of blood T cells in healthy people across ages. The germline V and J ends were trimmed by 3 bases and 2 bases, with 14 bases remaining between them. This CDR3 is built from 15 residues. Germline values: CDR1 DFQATT, CDR2 SNEGSKA (reference sequence). A second roughly 7 to 11 cycle PCR used barcoded and J-beta primers. TCRdb re-called the 5' RACE reads through MiXCR, storing one row per CDR3 protein. Here the sample spans 750,000 to 950,000 distinct CDR3 sequences, 29% being singletons. The sample also formed part of further work on T cells of mothers and their children.

The sequencing sample was made of blood. The chain recombines TRBV20-1 with TRBJ2-1; D is perhaps TRBD1 or TRBD2 (5 bases each). The TCR originated in a woman aged 35 to 49 in good health. The CDR3 reads CSARRGRLAYNEQFF. The CDR3 DNA sequence: TGCAGTGCTAGGAGGGGCAGGCTAGCCTACAATGAGCAGTTCTTC.